Following are 25 T cell receptor beta chains from one sample sequenced in a study of T cell responses to AZD1222 COVID-19 vaccine. The data were produced by immunoSEQ multiplex PCR, yet TCRdb's version contains in-frame clones alone and is incomplete. The sample has 100,000 to 120,000 clones; 89% are singletons. The source was peripheral blood, collected on day 0 of MenACWY control vaccination. Source of these receptors: an adult in good health.

This chain connects TRBV7-3 to TRBJ2-7; tentative D call: TRBD2 (5 bases). This CDR3 comprises 12 residues. Germline lookup yields CDR1 SGHTA and CDR2 FQGTGA. V gave up 10 bases and J gave up 2 bases, with 12 bases separating them. The CDR3 DNA follows: TGTGCCATTCGGAGGTCCGCCTACGAGCAGTACTTC. Protein product: CAIRRSAYEQYF.

The chain carries TRBV7-9 and TRBJ2-1; TRBD1 agrees at 10 bases. The CDR3 is 16 amino acids. The germline CDR1 and CDR2 sequences are SEHNR and FQNEAQ (reference sequence). J gave up 6 bases and V 5 bases, and 10 bases lay outside the gene matches. CDR3: CASSEPGQGNVNEQFF. The CDR3 DNA follows: TGTGCCAGCAGCGAACCGGGACAGGGGAATGTCAATGAGCAGTTCTTC.

The J gene is TRBJ1-4, the V gene TRBV3-1 (or the pseudogene TRBV3-2); the D is unclear. V lost 1 base to trimming and J lost 4 bases, with 10 bases between them. Germline assignment: CDR1 LGHDT and CDR2 YNNKEL (reference sequence). The CDR3 has 15 residues. CDR3 sequence reads: CASSQAGLNNEKLFF. DNA of the CDR3: TGTGCCAGCAGCCAAGCAGGACTCAATAATGAAAAACTGTTTTTT.

The V call is TRBV19, the J call TRBJ1-4, with D hard to call. V lost 9 bases and J lost 5, with 25 bases in between. CDR1 is LNHDA, CDR2 SQIVND, per germline (reference sequence). The CDR3 is made up of 17 amino acids. Here the CDR3 DNA reads TGTGCCAGCGCTGATGGGAATCGTCCATGGGGAAATGAAAAACTGTTTTTT. It specifies CASADGNRPWGNEKLFF.

This chain uses TRBV19 with TRBJ2-1; TRBD2 matches 8 bases. V shed 7 bases and J 6 bases; nucleotides not matched to a gene: 11. The CDR3 extends over 15 amino acids. CDR1 and CDR2 (germline): LNHDA, SQIVND (reference sequence). The CDR3 nucleotides are TGTGCCAGTAAACTAGCGGCCCATATAACCAATGAGCAGTTCTTC. Residues: CASKLAAHITNEQFF.

The chain links TRBV27 to TRBJ1-2; D call uncertain. The length of the CDR3 is 14 residues. Germline lookup yields CDR1 MNHEY and CDR2 SMNVEV (reference sequence). V was pared by 4 bases and J by 8 bases, with 17 bases between. The CDR3 sequence: CASSSGPRLGGYTF. Written as DNA, the CDR3 is TGTGCCAGCAGTTCCGGGCCCCGGTTAGGAGGCTACACCTTC.

Comments on this clone: One junction end disagrees with the germline gene, perhaps due to a read error. The CDR3 DNA is TGTGCCAGCAGTCCCGGGACAACGAGGGATTTT. Its protein is CASSPGTTRDF. The J gene is TRBJ1-3, the V gene TRBV6-2 or TRBV6-3, with D possibly being TRBD1 (6 bases). The germline V gene encodes CDR1 MNHEY and CDR2 SVGEGT. CDR3 length: 11 amino acids.

The rearrangement joins TRBV6-5 to TRBJ2-7, with D possibly TRBD1 on 6 matching bases. Trimming stripped 5 bases from V and 4 bases from J, with 15 bases between. The CDR3 runs 14 residues. From germline, CDR1 is MNHEY and CDR2 SVGAGI. The CDR3 region is CASSPAPGQYEQYF. CDR3 in DNA: TGTGCCAGCAGTCCCGCACCCGGACAGTACGAGCAGTACTTC.

The genes are TRBV9 and TRBJ1-1, with D unresolved. Trimming shortened V by 0 bases and J by 2 bases, and 11 bases separated the two germline ends. This CDR3 is 15 amino acids long. CDR1 is SGDLS and CDR2 is YYNGEE in the germline V gene. DNA for the CDR3: TGTGCCAGCAGCGTAGAGGCGTTGTCAAACACTGAAGCTTTCTTT. Translated, it gives CASSVEALSNTEAFF.

The CDR3 nucleotides are TGTGCCAGCAGCCAAGATTATGGAGCGGTCACTGAAGCTTTCTTT. Residues: CASSQDYGAVTEAFF. This chain uses TRBV3-1 (or the pseudogene TRBV3-2) with TRBJ1-1; unclear D gene. V was cut by 0 bases and J by 4 bases, with 12 bases left in between. This CDR3 comprises 15 residues. The V gene's germline CDR1 is LGHDT and CDR2 YNNKEL (reference sequence).

This chain connects TRBV28 to TRBJ2-7; TRBD1 might be the D (5 bases). Germline V gene lookup returns CDR1 MDHEN and CDR2 SYDVKM. Trimming removed 11 bases at V and 3 bases at J, with 23 bases between. This CDR3 contains 15 residues. CDR3 sequence: CASTSLRQTYYEQYF. The DNA of the CDR3 is TGTGCCTCTACCTCCCTCCGACAGACCTACTACGAGCAGTACTTC.

The chain links TRBV12-5 to TRBJ2-3; 10 bases are shared with TRBD2. Per the germline V gene, CDR1 is LGHNT and CDR2 is FRNRAP. The CDR3 is 20 amino acids. V was pared by 0 bases and J by 0 bases, with 12 bases of the junction left unmatched. The CDR3 region is CASGLVLGWTSGRSTDTQYF. In nucleotides, the CDR3 is TGTGCTAGTGGTTTGGTACTGGGCTGGACTAGCGGAAGGAGCACAGATACGCAGTATTTT. The full variable domain, with the rest looked up from reference TRBV12-5 and TRBJ2-3, is DARVTQTPRHKVTEMGQEVTMRCQPILGHNTVFWYRQTMMQGLELLAYFRNRAPLDDSGMPKDRFSAEMPDATLATLKIQPSEPRDSAVYFCASGLVLGWTSGRSTDTQYFGPGTRLTVL.

The genes are TRBV3-1 (or the pseudogene TRBV3-2) and TRBJ1-1; 7 nucleotides align to TRBD1. CDR3 length equals 14 residues. In germline, CDR1 is LGHDT, CDR2 YNNKEL (reference sequence). The trim removed 5 bases at V and 3 bases at J, leaving 6 bases unmatched. CDR3 protein: CASSTTGVDTEAFF. The CDR3 nucleotides read TGTGCCAGCAGCACAACAGGGGTGGACACTGAAGCTTTCTTT.

This clone has just a few counts. V and J are TRBV13 and TRBJ2-1, with D tentatively TRBD2 (5 bases). This CDR3 spans 14 amino acids. V was shortened by 5 bases and J by 7 bases, with 15 bases between the two germline ends. Germline-derived CDR1 and CDR2 are PRHDT and FYEKMQ (reference sequence). The CDR3: CASSLRPRDNEQFF. The CDR3 DNA reads TGTGCCAGCAGCCTACGGCCTCGGGATAATGAGCAGTTCTTC.

Regarding this clone: The sample has other DNA sequences that encode this CDR3 too. This chain links TRBV7-9 with TRBJ1-2; D remains unclear. The CDR3 extends over 12 amino acids. Trimming shortened V by 1 base and J by 4 bases, and 4 bases separated the two germline ends. Germline V gene data show CDR1 as SEHNR and CDR2 as FQNEAQ (reference sequence). CDR3 residues: CASSLEGYGYTF. CDR3 bases: TGTGCCAGCAGCTTAGAGGGCTATGGCTACACCTTC.

The chain is built from TRBV5-1 and TRBJ1-4; D is unclear. V gave up 4 bases and J gave up 7 bases, with 14 bases separating them. The CDR3 spans 14 residues. Germline assignment: CDR1 SGHRS and CDR2 YFSETQ. The chain's CDR3 is CASSPGLSGEKLFF. The CDR3 coding sequence is TGCGCCAGCAGCCCAGGACTCTCGGGTGAAAAACTGTTTTTT.

V is TRBV6-5 and J is TRBJ2-2; D is unresolved. With 6 bases removed from V and 3 bases from J, the gap between germline ends came to 14 bases. The germline V gene has CDR1 MNHEY and CDR2 SVGAGI. The CDR3 sequence is 15 residues long. CDR3 nucleotides: TGTGCCAGCAGCCACGTGAGGCAGGACACCGGGGAGCTGTTTTTT. Its translation is CASSHVRQDTGELFF.

This clone was observed a few times. V and J are TRBV10-1 and TRBJ2-1; D may correspond to TRBD1 or TRBD2 (5 bases each). Per the germline V gene, CDR1 is WNHNN and CDR2 is SYGVQD (reference sequence). The CDR3 runs to 14 residues. V was clipped by 6 bases and J by 9 bases, with 18 bases between them. The DNA of the CDR3 is TGCGCCAGCAGCCGGGACGGCACGAACGGTGAGCAGTTCTTC. It translates to CASSRDGTNGEQFF.

This chain uses TRBV28 with TRBJ2-4; D may be TRBD1 or TRBD2 (5 bases each). The CDR3 consists of 16 residues. V lost 4 bases and J lost 1, with 14 bases in between. Germline V CDR1 and CDR2: MDHEN, SYDVKM. CDR3 in DNA: TGTGCCAGCAGTTCACCGGGACGGGCCGCCAAAAACATTCAGTACTTC. Its protein is CASSSPGRAAKNIQYF.

The J gene is TRBJ1-1, the V gene TRBV28; 7 bases line up with TRBD1. The CDR3 has 12 amino acids. J was trimmed by 6 bases and V by 6 bases; bases with no gene match: 4. Germline CDR1 reads MDHEN; CDR2 reads SYDVKM. The CDR3 loop is CASRTGYSEAFF. DNA of the CDR3: TGTGCCAGCAGGACAGGGTATTCTGAAGCTTTCTTT.

The gene calls are TRBV25-1 and TRBJ1-2, with D possibly TRBD1 on 6 matching bases. From germline, CDR1 is MGHDK and CDR2 SYGVNS. Trimming shortened V by 8 bases and J by 4 bases, and 20 bases separated the two germline ends. The CDR3 totals 15 residues. CDR3 region: CASSRQGGFFYGYTF. CDR3 nucleotides: TGTGCCAGCTCCCGTCAAGGGGGTTTTTTCTATGGCTACACCTTC.

The V and J genes are TRBV5-6 and TRBJ2-7, with TRBD1 matching 7 bases. In germline, CDR1 is SGHDT, CDR2 YYEEEE. V lost 4 bases, J lost 4 bases, and 8 bases stayed unmatched. This CDR3 comprises 14 residues. The CDR3 nucleotides read TGTGCCAGCAGCCTCACAGGGGCCACTTACGAGCAGTACTTC. Protein product: CASSLTGATYEQYF.

This chain connects TRBV7-9 to TRBJ1-3; 9 bases agree with TRBD1. Germline V gives CDR1 SEHNR, CDR2 FQNEAQ (reference sequence). J gave up 1 base and V 5 bases, and 15 bases lay outside the gene matches. CDR3 length: 19 residues. The CDR3 sequence: CASSHGTGQGGRSGNTIYF. CDR3 bases: TGTGCCAGCAGCCACGGGACAGGGCAGGGAGGAAGATCTGGAAACACCATATATTTT.

V usage is TRBV5-1 and J usage is TRBJ1-3, with D possibly TRBD1 on 5 matching bases. The CDR3 covers 15 residues. Per the germline V gene, CDR1 is SGHRS and CDR2 is YFSETQ. V gave up 4 bases and J gave up 0 bases, with 11 bases separating them. The CDR3 loop reads CASSEGPGSGNTIYF. In DNA, the CDR3 is TGCGCCAGCAGCGAGGGACCGGGCTCTGGAAACACCATATATTTT. Based on the CDR3 plus reference TRBV5-1 and TRBJ1-3, the full variable domain is KAGVTQTPRYLIKTRGQQVTLSCSPISGHRSVSWYQQTPGQGLQFLFEYFSETQRNKGNFPGRFSGRQFSNSRSEMNVSTLELGDSALYLCASSEGPGSGNTIYFGEGSWLTVV.

This chain connects TRBV4-3 to TRBJ1-2, with D uncertain. The CDR3 contains 14 residues. Germline V gene data show CDR1 as LGHNA and CDR2 as YSLEER. Between the trimmed V and J ends, which lost 0 bases and 4 bases, there was a span of 9 bases. In DNA, the CDR3 is TGCGCCAGCAGCCAAGATCGGGTCTCCTATGGCTACACCTTC. It codes for CASSQDRVSYGYTF.